The sequence of this T cell receptor beta chain was determined in a study of blood T cell repertoires in COVID-19. In the study overall: The samples span acute and convalescent COVID-19 from the United States, Italy and Spain.

V lost 1 base, J lost 1 base, and 3 bases stayed unmatched. Germline V gives CDR1 SGHKS, CDR2 YYEKEE (reference sequence). This CDR3 is 16 amino acids long. Under the authors' procedure: Amplified reference gene primers provided the basis for estimating nucleated cell counts. Repertoires were generated with immunoSEQ multiplex PCR, while TCRdb's copy carries only in-frame clones and drops some. Clone size and the V and J calls come from that table; the DNA yielded D and trimming. The sample yields about 110,000 clones, around 89% seen once. This clone has a single count. Sequenced sample: peripheral blood. J is TRBJ2-2 and V is TRBV5-5, with TRBD1 identical over 8 bases. The clonotype was recovered from a human donor in a cohort sampled during active COVID-19. For the CDR3, the DNA is TGTGCCAGCAGCTTGTATGGGACAGGGAACACCGGGGAGCTGTTTTTT. Encoded protein: CASSLYGTGNTGELFF.